This passage covers 30 T cell receptor beta chains from one sample sequenced in a study of T cell responses to AZD1222 COVID-19 vaccine. Clones were sequenced by immunoSEQ multiplex PCR, and TCRdb holds only the in-frame ones, with some missing. The sample shows over 150,000 clones, about nine tenths of them seen only once. Sequencing used peripheral blood, obtained 28 days after the second AZD1222 dose. These receptors were obtained from an adult who received the AZD1222 COVID-19 vaccine.

The chain combines TRBV30 with TRBJ2-1; D is perhaps TRBD1 or TRBD2 (5 bases each). Trimming took 3 bases from V and 9 from J, leaving 15 bases between them. Germline V gene lookup returns CDR1 GTSNPN and CDR2 SVGIG (reference sequence). The CDR3 loop spans 13 amino acids. The CDR3 region is CAWRIGGPGEQFF. Written as DNA, the CDR3 is TGTGCCTGGAGGATTGGGGGTCCCGGTGAGCAGTTCTTC.

J is TRBJ1-4 and V is TRBV5-1; no definite D call. V was trimmed by 0 bases and J by 10 bases, leaving 10 bases between them. Per the germline V gene, CDR1 is SGHRS and CDR2 is YFSETQ. There are 13 residues in the CDR3. The CDR3 DNA is TGCGCCAGCAGCTTGGCCAGGCGGCGAAAACTGTTTTTT. This codes for CASSLARRRKLFF.

The chain couples TRBV10-2 to TRBJ1-2; D perhaps matches TRBD1 (6 bases). V was shortened by 6 bases and J by 8 bases, with 16 bases between the two germline ends. CDR3 length: 13 amino acids. Germline V gene sequence: CDR1 WSHSY, CDR2 SAAADI. The CDR3 DNA is TGCGCCAGCAGCCTGGGGGGGCGTGAAGGCTACACCTTC. This translates into CASSLGGREGYTF.

This clone was counted a single time. The chain employs TRBV6-5 and TRBJ1-2; maybe TRBD1 (5 bases). CDR3 length: 13 amino acids. V shed 2 bases and J shed 3 bases, with 7 bases lying between them. The V gene's germline CDR1 is MNHEY and CDR2 SVGAGI. CDR3 bases: TGTGCCAGCAGTTACGGGGGGGACTATGGCTACACCTTC. Amino acids: CASSYGGDYGYTF.

This chain joins TRBV6-1 and TRBJ1-6; D gene unclear. The CDR3 is 18 residues long. Per the germline V gene, CDR1 is MNHNS and CDR2 is SASEGT. V lost 4 bases to trimming and J lost 0 bases, with 16 bases between them. The CDR3 region has the DNA TGTGCCAGCAGTGCCTCGGACTTACTGAGCTCCTATAATTCACCCCTCCACTTT. It encodes CASSASDLLSSYNSPLHF.

This clone was picked up one time. The junction departs from germline at one end; a sequencing error may be responsible. The chain combines TRBV7-7 with TRBJ2-5; D call uncertain. Germline CDR1 and CDR2: SSHAT and FNYEAQ (reference sequence). The CDR3 spans 15 residues. The chain's CDR3 is CASSYRVGNQETQYF. For the CDR3, the DNA is TGTGCTAGCAGCTACCGGGTAGGGAATCAAGAGACCCAGTACTTC.

The rearrangement joins TRBV7-8 to TRBJ2-4, with D perhaps matching TRBD2 (6 bases). This CDR3 spans 16 amino acids. Germline loops: CDR1 SGHVS, CDR2 FQNEAQ. V lost 5 bases, J lost 0 bases, and 14 bases lay in between. The CDR3 region is CASSLERVLAKNIQYF. In nucleotides, the CDR3 is TGTGCCAGCAGCCTAGAGCGGGTACTAGCCAAAAACATTCAGTACTTC.

V usage is TRBV11-3 and J usage is TRBJ1-4, with D possibly TRBD1 on 5 matching bases. This CDR3 is 14 amino acids long. Germline loops: CDR1 SGHNT, CDR2 YENEEA. V lost 5 bases and J 5 bases, leaving 12 bases between the germline ends. The CDR3: CASSAGTGNEKLFF. The CDR3 DNA reads as TGTGCCAGCAGCGCCGGGACGGGAAATGAAAAACTGTTTTTT. The full variable domain, in which reference TRBV11-3 and TRBJ1-4 provide the parts outside the CDR3, is EAGVVQSPRYKIIEKKQPVAFWCNPISGHNTLYWYLQNLGQGPELLIRYENEEAVDDSQLPKDRFSAERLKGVDSTLKIQPAELGDSAVYLCASSAGTGNEKLFFGSGTQLSVL.

This clone has just one count. This chain uses TRBV10-3 with TRBJ2-7, with D possibly being TRBD2 (5 bases). CDR3 length: 12 amino acids. Trimming removed 8 bases at V and 6 bases at J, with 14 bases between. In germline, CDR1 is ENHRY, CDR2 SYGVKD. As DNA, the CDR3 is TGTGCCATCGGAGGAGCAGGATCCGAGCAGTACTTC. Amino acids: CAIGGAGSEQYF.

V usage is TRBV2 and J usage is TRBJ2-7; D possibly corresponds to TRBD2 (5 bases). This CDR3 comprises 15 residues. The germline V gene has CDR1 SNHLY and CDR2 FYNNEI. Deletions cut 7 bases from V and 6 bases from J, with 22 bases between. DNA for the CDR3: TGTGCCAGCAAGTGGAGAAGCGAGGGCTTTGGCGAGCAGTACTTC. Residues: CASKWRSEGFGEQYF. Supplemented by reference TRBV2 and TRBJ2-7, the full variable domain reads EPEVTQTPSHQVTQMGQEVILRCVPISNHLYFYWYRQILGQKVEFLVSFYNNEISEKSEIFDDQFSVERPDGSNFTLKIRSTKLEDSAMYFCASKWRSEGFGEQYFGPGTRLTVT.

The chain uses TRBV7-9 and TRBJ1-2; weak D call: TRBD1 (5 bases). V was pared by 8 bases and J by 8 bases, with 12 bases between. This CDR3 spans 11 amino acids. CDR1 is SEHNR and CDR2 is FQNEAQ in the germline V gene (reference sequence). The CDR3 is CASPGPGGYTF. CDR3 coding DNA: TGTGCCAGCCCAGGGCCCGGGGGCTACACCTTC.

The CDR3 region is CARKGSGRVQTGELFF. CDR3 DNA sequence: TGTGCCCGGAAGGGTAGCGGGAGGGTTCAAACCGGGGAGCTGTTTTTT. The genes are TRBV30 and TRBJ2-2, with 11 bases aligning to TRBD2. CDR3 length: 16 amino acids. Per the germline V gene, CDR1 is GTSNPN and CDR2 is SVGIG (reference sequence). V lost 8 bases and J lost 5; bases outside the gene matches: 13.

The rearrangement uses TRBV28 and TRBJ2-7; D uncertain. Trimming removed 5 bases at V and 6 bases at J, with 5 bases between. CDR3 size: 10 residues. Per the germline V gene, CDR1 is MDHEN and CDR2 is SYDVKM. This CDR3 is CASSHSEQYF. The CDR3, as DNA: TGTGCCAGCAGTCACAGCGAGCAGTACTTC.

The CDR3 loop reads CASSLVAGGNQETQYF. The CDR3 coding sequence is TGCGCCAGCAGCTTGGTAGCGGGAGGGAACCAAGAGACCCAGTACTTC. The J gene is TRBJ2-5, the V gene TRBV5-1; TRBD2 matches 11 bases. Losses at the gene ends were 0 bases for V and 0 bases for J; bases not matched to a gene: 1. The CDR3 loop spans 16 amino acids. Germline lookup yields CDR1 SGHRS and CDR2 YFSETQ.

The J gene is TRBJ2-7, the V gene TRBV28; 9 bases map to TRBD1. With V trimmed by 5 bases and J by 1 base, 9 bases remained unmatched. The germline V gene has CDR1 MDHEN and CDR2 SYDVKM. This CDR3 is built from 16 residues. The CDR3 region is CASSPIGTGISYEQYF. DNA for the CDR3: TGTGCCAGCAGTCCCATCGGGACAGGGATTTCCTACGAGCAGTACTTC.

The chain employs TRBV14 and TRBJ1-2; D may be TRBD1 (5 bases). The CDR3 runs to 16 residues. In germline, CDR1 is SGHDN, CDR2 FVKESK. The V end was cut by 5 bases, the J end by 8 bases, with 24 bases between. The CDR3: CASSEQVKAGEGGYTF. In DNA form, the CDR3 reads TGTGCCAGCAGCGAACAGGTGAAGGCGGGGGAAGGCGGCTACACCTTC. Filled out from reference TRBV14 and TRBJ1-2, the complete variable domain reads EAGVTQFPSHSVIEKGQTVTLRCDPISGHDNLYWYRRVMGKEIKFLLHFVKESKQDESGMPNNRFLAERTGGTYSTLKVQPAELEDSGVYFCASSEQVKAGEGGYTFGSGTRLTVV.

The chain employs TRBV10-1 and TRBJ1-2; D gene ambiguous. V was pared by 0 bases and J by 2 bases, with 4 bases between. The germline V gene encodes CDR1 WNHNN and CDR2 SYGVQD (reference sequence). The CDR3 sequence is 13 residues long. DNA of the CDR3: TGCGCCAGCAGTGAGTCAGGGAACTATGGCTACACCTTC. Its protein product is CASSESGNYGYTF.

This chain connects TRBV7-9 to TRBJ1-1; possibly TRBD1 for D (5 bases). Germline V gives CDR1 SEHNR, CDR2 FQNEAQ (reference sequence). The V and J ends lost 3 bases and 7 bases respectively, with 15 bases between them. The CDR3 runs to 14 residues. The DNA of the CDR3 is TGTGCCAGCAGCTTCTCGATCGGGACCGGTGAAGCTTTCTTT. Its protein is CASSFSIGTGEAFF.

As DNA, the CDR3 is TGTGCCAGCTCGCTAGCGGCAAACACCGGGGAGCTGTTTTTT. It encodes CASSLAANTGELFF. V usage is TRBV6-5 and J usage is TRBJ2-2; 7 positions agree with TRBD2. CDR1 is MNHEY and CDR2 is SVGAGI in the germline V gene. V trimming: 8 bases; J trimming: 2 bases; junction bases outside the gene matches: 5. The CDR3 runs to 14 residues.

The rearrangement links TRBV10-3 to TRBJ2-7; D gene uncertain. The CDR3 has 13 residues. The V gene lost 0 bases and the J gene lost 7 bases, with 10 bases spanning the gap. Germline V gene lookup returns CDR1 ENHRY and CDR2 SYGVKD. CDR3 amino acids: CAISESRQKEQYF. The CDR3 DNA reads TGTGCCATCAGTGAGTCGCGGCAGAAGGAGCAGTACTTC.

The V gene is TRBV5-4, the J gene TRBJ1-1; the D is unclear. This CDR3 contains 15 residues. Germline assignment: CDR1 SGHNT and CDR2 YYREEE (reference sequence). Trimming cost V 0 bases and J 1 base, with 10 bases left between them. CDR3 sequence (DNA): TGTGCCAGCAGCTTGGGGGCCGTATCGAACACTGAAGCTTTCTTT. It specifies CASSLGAVSNTEAFF.

The chain uses TRBV7-2 and TRBJ2-1; 9 nucleotides align to TRBD2. V gave up 1 base and J gave up 7 bases; unmatched junction bases: 11. Looked up from germline, CDR1 is SGHTA and CDR2 is FQGNSA. The CDR3 is 17 amino acids. This chain's CDR3 is CASSLVVSSGSYNEQFF. The CDR3, as DNA: TGTGCCAGCAGCTTAGTGGTGAGTAGCGGGAGTTATAATGAGCAGTTCTTC.

J is TRBJ1-4 and V is TRBV14, with a tentative D call TRBD1 (6 bases). The CDR3 length is 15 residues. Trimming removed 4 bases from V and 3 bases from J, with 12 bases in between. Germline values: CDR1 SGHDN, CDR2 FVKESK. CDR3 sequence: CASSLSPGANEKLFF. For the CDR3, the DNA is TGTGCCAGCAGCCTGAGCCCAGGGGCTAATGAAAAACTGTTTTTT.

This chain joins TRBV7-2 and TRBJ2-1, with D maybe TRBD1 (5 bases). This CDR3 has 14 residues. Germline CDR1 and CDR2: SGHTA and FQGNSA. The V end lost 1 base, the J end lost 9 bases, and 13 bases lay between the germline ends. The CDR3 reads CASSLVLGVIEQFF. CDR3 DNA sequence: TGTGCCAGCAGCTTAGTTTTAGGGGTCATTGAGCAGTTCTTC.

This clone has just one count. The chain employs TRBV18 and TRBJ2-5, with 7 bases lining up with TRBD1. The CDR3 loop spans 16 amino acids. CDR1 is KGHSH, CDR2 LQKENI, per germline. V was clipped by 4 bases and J by 4 bases; unmatched bases: 12. The CDR3 DNA follows: TGTGCCAGCTCACTTCGACAGGGAAGTAAATCAGAGACCCAGTACTTC. As protein: CASSLRQGSKSETQYF. Using reference TRBV18 and TRBJ2-5 for the parts outside the CDR3, the full variable domain is NAGVMQNPRHLVRRRGQEARLRCSPMKGHSHVYWYRQLPEEGLKFMVYLQKENIIDESGMPKERFSAEFPKEGPSILRIQQVVRGDSAAYFCASSLRQGSKSETQYFGPGTRLLVL.

CDR3 in DNA: TGCAGCGTTGAATTGTCGGGATACGATACGCAGTATTTT. It specifies CSVELSGYDTQYF. The chain joins TRBV29-1 to TRBJ2-3, with TRBD2 as a possible D gene (5 bases). The CDR3 has 13 residues. V was cut by 2 bases and J by 6 bases, with 12 bases left in between. The germline CDR1 and CDR2 sequences are SQVTM and ANQGSEA.

In DNA form, the CDR3 reads TGTGCCAGCAGCGTACGCGGCTCTACCTACGAGCAGTACTTC. It specifies CASSVRGSTYEQYF. The chain uses TRBV9 and TRBJ2-7, with D unresolved. The CDR3 has 14 amino acids. Germline V lookup: CDR1 SGDLS, CDR2 YYNGEE. Trimming took 1 base from V and 2 from J, leaving 10 bases between them.

The chain links TRBV5-1 to TRBJ2-5; TRBD1 matches at 10 bases. J was trimmed by 5 bases and V by 3 bases; bases with no gene match: 13. This CDR3 spans 17 amino acids. Per the germline V gene, CDR1 is SGHRS and CDR2 is YFSETQ. The CDR3 nucleotides are TGCGCCAGCAGCTGGGACAGGGGAAGGGATTCTAGGGAGACCCAGTACTTC. Encoded protein: CASSWDRGRDSRETQYF. Full variable domain (missing parts from reference TRBV5-1 and TRBJ2-5): KAGVTQTPRYLIKTRGQQVTLSCSPISGHRSVSWYQQTPGQGLQFLFEYFSETQRNKGNFPGRFSGRQFSNSRSEMNVSTLELGDSALYLCASSWDRGRDSRETQYFGPGTRLLVL.

For this clone: Other nucleotide sequences in the sample specify the same CDR3. This chain connects TRBV3-1 (or the pseudogene TRBV3-2) to TRBJ1-2; 8 bases line up with TRBD1. CDR1 is LGHDT and CDR2 is YNNKEL in the germline V gene (reference sequence). This CDR3 contains 14 residues. V was clipped by 3 bases and J by 2 bases; unmatched bases: 2. CDR3 nucleotide sequence: TGTGCCAGCAGCCAGCGGACAGGGAACTATGGCTACACCTTC. Residues: CASSQRTGNYGYTF.

This chain links TRBV21-1 with TRBJ1-2; the table assigns TRBD1, which was not confirmed against the DNA. TRBV21-1 is noted as a pseudogene. There are 16 residues in the CDR3. The CDR3 DNA sequence: TGTGCCAGCAGCAAGCAGGGGGCGAAGCCTAACTATGGCTACACCTTC. Its protein is CASSKQGAKPNYGYTF.